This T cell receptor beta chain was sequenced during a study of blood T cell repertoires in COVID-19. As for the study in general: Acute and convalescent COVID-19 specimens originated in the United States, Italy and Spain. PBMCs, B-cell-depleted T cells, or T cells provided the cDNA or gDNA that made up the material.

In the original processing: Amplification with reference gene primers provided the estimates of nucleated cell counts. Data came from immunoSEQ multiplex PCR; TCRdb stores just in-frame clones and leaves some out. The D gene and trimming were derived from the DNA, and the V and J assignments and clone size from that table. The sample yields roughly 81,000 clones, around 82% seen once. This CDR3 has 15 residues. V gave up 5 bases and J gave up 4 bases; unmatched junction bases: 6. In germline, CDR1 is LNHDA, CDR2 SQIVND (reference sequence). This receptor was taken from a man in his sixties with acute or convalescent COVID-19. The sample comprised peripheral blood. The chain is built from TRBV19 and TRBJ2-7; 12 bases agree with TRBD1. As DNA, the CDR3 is TGTGCCAGTAGTGCCGGGGGACAGGGGGCTTACGAGCAGTACTTC. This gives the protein CASSAGGQGAYEQYF.